The sequence of this T cell receptor beta chain was determined in a study of T cell repertoires in cytomegalovirus infection. As for the study in general: TCR beta signatures that were public indicated CMV infection and matching HLA type. Study-level points and caveats: Clonotypes of TCR beta that were HLA-C-restricted and CMV-specific dominated the ex vivo response. Frequencies of public TCR beta families were cumulated, and this identified carriers of CMV plus the relevant HLA.

This clonotype was seen a few times. Its antigen is as yet unknown. Each CDR3 protein is one row after TCRdb ran MiXCR on the reads. There are a few hundred thousand distinct CDR3 sequences in the sample; more than 8% occur only once, and around 4.1% lies in the top ten. This clonotype was obtained from a human donor in good health (CMV status not recorded). Some clones in this sample may be carry-over from other donors' samples. The sequenced sample consisted of PBMCs.

This CDR3 reads CASSSTMDRVRAFF. The CDR3 nucleotides read TGTGCCAGCAGTTCTACCATGGACAGGGTGAGAGCTTTCTTT. V usage is TRBV6-2 or TRBV6-3 and J usage is TRBJ1-1; 8 positions match TRBD1. The V gene end was trimmed by 4 bases and the J gene end by 10 bases; junction bases not matched to a gene: 11. There are 14 residues in the CDR3. Germline V CDR1 and CDR2: MNHEY, SVGEGT.